The rows below give T cell receptor beta chains drawn from one sample of a study of early T cells in non-severe SARS-CoV-2 infection. TCRdb re-called the 5' RACE reads with MiXCR, one entry per CDR3 protein. The profile covers about 83,000 distinct CDR3 sequences, with over 9.5% appearing a single time and just over 8% taken by the ten largest. The sample was whole blood, taken at baseline. These receptors originate from an adult who was a healthcare worker with PCR-confirmed SARS-CoV-2 infection or an uninfected control (not recorded which). Each CDR3 is given with its conserved first and last residue. The order of the fields is clone size, J gene, D gene, V gene, CDR3 protein, CDR3 DNA. D genes are given only for firm matches. Only some rows state a clone size, as once, few, many or a class for expanded clones.

>-|TRBJ2-5|-|TRBV18
CASSPRQTVDETQYF
TGTGCCAGCTCACCACGGCAAACAGTAGATGAGACCCAGTACTTC
>few|TRBJ2-5|-|TRBV18
CASSSGTTLLRGTQYF
TGTGCCAGCTCGTCCGGGACAACTCTCCTGAGGGGGACCCAGTACTTC
>many|TRBJ1-5|-|TRBV2
CASKREDSNQPQHF
TGTGCCAGCAAGAGGGAGGACAGCAATCAGCCCCAGCATTTT
>few|TRBJ1-5|TRBD1|TRBV6-2/TRBV6-3
CASIGQGSFNQPQHF
TGTGCCAGCATCGGACAGGGGAGTTTCAATCAGCCCCAGCATTTT
>-|TRBJ1-3|TRBD1|TRBV5-8
CASSSTGHSGNTIYF
TGTGCCAGCAGCTCGACAGGGCACTCTGGAAACACCATATATTTT
>few|TRBJ1-1|-|TRBV30
CAWIANTEAFF
TGTGCCTGGATTGCGAACACTGAAGCTTTCTTT
>many|TRBJ2-3|-|TRBV10-1
CASRAGLTDTQYF
TGCGCCAGCAGAGCGGGTCTGACGGATACGCAGTATTTT
>-|TRBJ1-4|-|TRBV27
CASSFRGNEKLFF
TGTGCCAGCAGTTTCAGGGGAAATGAAAAACTGTTTTTT
>many|TRBJ2-5|-|TRBV28
CASRVSGTQVETQYF
TGTGCCAGCAGAGTCTCGGGGACTCAAGTAGAGACCCAGTACTTC
>few|TRBJ1-2|-|TRBV24-1
CATSDFDGANYGYTF
TGTGCCACCAGTGATTTCGACGGGGCAAACTATGGCTACACCTTC
>-|TRBJ1-1|-|TRBV16
CASSQGKGKSNTEAFF
TGTGCCAGCAGCCAAGGAAAGGGAAAATCGAACACTGAAGCTTTCTTT
>-|TRBJ2-2|-|TRBV5-1
CASSSDGPAGELFF
TGCGCCAGCAGTTCGGACGGACCAGCCGGGGAGCTGTTTTTT
>-|TRBJ2-2|TRBD2|TRBV20-1
CSALAGGNTGELFF
TGCAGTGCACTAGCGGGAGGTAACACCGGGGAGCTGTTTTTT
>many|TRBJ2-1|-|TRBV6-6
CASSPRRDPQGFRGNEQFF
TGTGCCAGCAGCCCAAGGCGGGACCCACAGGGCTTCCGGGGCAATGAGCAGTTCTTC
>-|TRBJ2-1|TRBD2|TRBV7-9
CASSVPGLAELF
TGTGCCAGCAGCGTACCGGGACTAGCGGAGCTCTTC
>few|TRBJ1-6|-|TRBV6-2/TRBV6-3
CASSHRRAGDSPLHF
TGTGCCAGCAGCCACCGCAGGGCAGGGGATTCACCCCTCCACTTT
>few|TRBJ2-5|TRBD1|TRBV29-1
CSVRGPETQYF
TGCAGCGTAAGGGGGCCGGAGACCCAGTACTTC
>-|TRBJ2-1|TRBD1|TRBV6-6
CASSNSQGKGLFF
TGTGCCAGCAGTAACTCACAGGGGAAAGGCCTGTTCTTC
>-|TRBJ2-1|-|TRBV12-3/TRBV12-4
CASSPRDKGLTYNEQFF
TGTGCCAGCAGCCCCCGGGACAAGGGACTTACTTACAATGAGCAGTTCTTC